Listed below are T cell receptor beta chains from one sample, sequenced in a study of T cell clonotyping in hematopoietic cell transplantation. Here immunoSEQ multiplex PCR was the method, and the copy in TCRdb shows in-frame clones only, minus some. Among tens of thousands of clones, about 95% were seen once, and the ten largest hold around 1.5%. The sample was peripheral blood mononuclear cells, taken before stem cell transplant. The source is a woman aged 50 to 65 with acute myeloid leukemia. Some clones in this sample may be carry-over from other donors' samples. Both conserved end residues are part of each CDR3. The D gene is left open where the match is weak. Clone size, where shown, is once, few, many, or a class for clones that have expanded.

j_gene	v_gene	abundance	d_gene	CDR3nt	CDR3aa
TRBJ1-1	TRBV19	.	TRBD1	TGTGCCAGTACCCAGGACAGGGCATGGTCTGAAGCTTTCTTT	CASTQDRAWSEAFF
TRBJ1-2	TRBV5-4	once	.	TGTGCCAGCAGCTTGGCCGGACGCGCTAACTATGGCTACACCTTC	CASSLAGRANYGYTF
TRBJ2-5	TRBV6-1	.	TRBD2	TGTGCCAGCAGTGATCAGCTAGCGGGGGTCCAAGAGACCCAGTACTTC	CASSDQLAGVQETQYF
TRBJ1-1	TRBV11-2	.	.	TGTGCCAGCAGCTCCTTAAGGGGACGAGTAACTGAAGCTTTCTTT	CASSSLRGRVTEAFF
TRBJ2-1	TRBV14	.	TRBD2	TGTGCCAGCAGCCAAGGGTGGGAGGGTGAGCAGTTCTTC	CASSQGWEGEQFF
TRBJ2-3	TRBV11-3	.	TRBD2	TGTGCCAGCAGCCCCCGTGGGGCGGGAGGCGGAGATACGCAGTATTTT	CASSPRGAGGGDTQYF
TRBJ1-2	TRBV30	.	.	TGTGCCTGGAGTGCGGCCAGAAACTATGGCTACACCTTC	CAWSAARNYGYTF
TRBJ1-4	TRBV18	.	.	TGTGCCAGCTCACGGGGGGAGGCCGAAAAACTGTTTTTT	CASSRGEAEKLFF
TRBJ1-1	TRBV19	.	.	TGTGCCAATCTTCTTTCGAACACTGAAGCTTTCTTT	CANLLSNTEAFF
TRBJ1-2	TRBV12-5	.	.	TGTGCTAGTGGTTTGCAGGGGCCGGTTGGCTACACCTTC	CASGLQGPVGYTF
TRBJ1-2	TRBV25-1	.	TRBD1	TGTGCCAGCAGTGAACTCGACAGGGGCAGGGGAGGCTACACCTTC	CASSELDRGRGGYTF
TRBJ1-5	TRBV27	.	TRBD1	TGTGCCAGCAGTCTAGCTGGGACAGGGGGCAATCAGCCCCAGCATTTT	CASSLAGTGGNQPQHF
TRBJ1-2	TRBV6-5	.	.	TGTGCCAGCAGCTTCCTCTACGGCCGGAGGGACGGCTACACCTTC	CASSFLYGRRDGYTF
TRBJ1-6	TRBV5-4	.	TRBD1	TGTGCCAGCAGGTCAAGACAGGGGCCGAGCTCCTATAATTCACCCCTCCACTTT	CASRSRQGPSSYNSPLHF
TRBJ2-7	TRBV4-1	.	.	TGCGCCAGCAGCCAAATCGGGAGTATAAAGACCTACGAGCAGTACTTC	CASSQIGSIKTYEQYF
TRBJ1-1	TRBV7-2	.	TRBD1	TGTGCCAGCAGGAAACCCCAGGGGGCGGCTGAAGCTTTCTTT	CASRKPQGAAEAFF